This T cell receptor (beta chain) came from a study of type 1 and type 2 diabetes patients. Whole-study results and caveats: Type 1 diabetes repertoires were significantly less diverse than type 2 diabetes ones.

To note about this clonotype: Its antigen is undetermined.

Amplification started from genomic DNA. Multiplex PCR with 30 forward and 13 reverse primers amplified the TCR beta CDR3. TCRdb passed the multiplex PCR reads through MiXCR, listing each CDR3 protein once. Of 250,000 or so distinct CDR3 sequences in the sample, more than 40% were seen once. Trimming removed 5 bases from V and 0 bases from J, with 15 bases in between. The CDR3 totals 16 residues. From germline, CDR1 is SGHTA and CDR2 FQGNSA. Sequenced sample: peripheral blood mononuclear cells (PBMCs). The chain links TRBV7-2 to TRBJ2-3; perhaps TRBD2 as D (5 bases). The receptor was isolated from a man younger than 35 with type 2 diabetes. CDR3 DNA: TGTGCCAGCAGCCGGCGGGCAGCCCCTAGCACAGATACGCAGTATTTT. It specifies CASSRRAAPSTDTQYF.